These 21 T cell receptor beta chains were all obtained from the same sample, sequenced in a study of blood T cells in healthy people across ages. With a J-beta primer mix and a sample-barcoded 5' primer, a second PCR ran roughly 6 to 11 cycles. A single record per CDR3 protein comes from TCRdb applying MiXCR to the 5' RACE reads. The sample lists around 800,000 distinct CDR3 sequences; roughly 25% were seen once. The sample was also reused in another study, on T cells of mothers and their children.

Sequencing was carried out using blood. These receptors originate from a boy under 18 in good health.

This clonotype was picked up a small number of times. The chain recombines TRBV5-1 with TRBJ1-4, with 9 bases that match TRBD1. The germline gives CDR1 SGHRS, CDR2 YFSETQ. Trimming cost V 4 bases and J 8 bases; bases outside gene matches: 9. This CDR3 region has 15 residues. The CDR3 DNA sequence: TGCGCCAGCAGCGCCTCCGGGACAGGGCGCGAAAAACTGTTTTTT. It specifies CASSASGTGREKLFF.

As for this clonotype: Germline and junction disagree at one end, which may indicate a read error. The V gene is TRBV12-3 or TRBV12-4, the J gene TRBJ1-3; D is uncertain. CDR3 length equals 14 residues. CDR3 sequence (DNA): TGTGCCAGCAGTCATACCTATTCTGGAAACGCCATATATTTT. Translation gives CASSHTYSGNAIYF.

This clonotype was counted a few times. As DNA, the CDR3 is TGCAGTGCTATAGGAGAAAAACTGTTTTTT. Translation gives CSAIGEKLFF. V and J are TRBV20-1 and TRBJ1-4; D is unclear. CDR1 DFQATT and CDR2 SNEGSKA come from the germline V gene (reference sequence). Trimming pared 4 bases from V and 8 bases from J, leaving 5 bases between. This CDR3 is built from 10 residues.

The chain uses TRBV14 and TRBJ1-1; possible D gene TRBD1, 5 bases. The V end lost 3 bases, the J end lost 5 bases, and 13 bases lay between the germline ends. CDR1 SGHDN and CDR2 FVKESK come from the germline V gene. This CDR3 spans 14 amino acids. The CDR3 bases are TGTGCCAGCAGCCAGGGGACTTTTTGGACTGAAGCTTTCTTT. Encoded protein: CASSQGTFWTEAFF.

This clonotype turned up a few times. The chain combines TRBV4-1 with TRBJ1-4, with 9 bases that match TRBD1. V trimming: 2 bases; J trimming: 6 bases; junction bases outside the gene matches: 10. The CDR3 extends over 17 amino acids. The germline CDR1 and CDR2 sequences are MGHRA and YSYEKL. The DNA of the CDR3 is TGCGCCAGCAGCCAATTACCGGGACAGGGTGTCGATGAAAAACTGTTTTTT. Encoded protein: CASSQLPGQGVDEKLFF.

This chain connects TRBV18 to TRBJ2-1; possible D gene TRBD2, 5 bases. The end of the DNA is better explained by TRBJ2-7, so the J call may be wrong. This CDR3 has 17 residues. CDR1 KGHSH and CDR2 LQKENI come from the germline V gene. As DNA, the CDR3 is TGTGCCAGCTCACTAATGGGCGGGCAGGTCGCATCCTACGAGCAGTACTTC. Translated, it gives CASSLMGGQVASYEQYF.

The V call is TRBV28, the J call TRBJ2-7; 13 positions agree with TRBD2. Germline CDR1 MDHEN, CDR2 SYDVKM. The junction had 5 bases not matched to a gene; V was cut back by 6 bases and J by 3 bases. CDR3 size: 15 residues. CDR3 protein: CASSPGTSGDYEQYF. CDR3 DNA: TGTGCCAGCAGCCCCGGGACTAGCGGGGACTACGAGCAGTACTTC.

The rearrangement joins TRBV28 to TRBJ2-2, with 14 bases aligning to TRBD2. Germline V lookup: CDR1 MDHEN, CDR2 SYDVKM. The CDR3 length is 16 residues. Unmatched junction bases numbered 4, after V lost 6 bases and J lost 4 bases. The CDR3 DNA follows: TGTGCCAGCAGCCGACTAGCGGGGGGGCGCACCGGGGAGCTGTTTTTT. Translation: CASSRLAGGRTGELFF.

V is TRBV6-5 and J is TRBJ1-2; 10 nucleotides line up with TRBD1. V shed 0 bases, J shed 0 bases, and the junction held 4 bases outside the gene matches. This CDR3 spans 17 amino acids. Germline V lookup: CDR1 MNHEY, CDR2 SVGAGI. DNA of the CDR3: TGTGCCAGCAGTTACTCGGGACAGGGGAGGGCTAACTATGGCTACACCTTC. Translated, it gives CASSYSGQGRANYGYTF.

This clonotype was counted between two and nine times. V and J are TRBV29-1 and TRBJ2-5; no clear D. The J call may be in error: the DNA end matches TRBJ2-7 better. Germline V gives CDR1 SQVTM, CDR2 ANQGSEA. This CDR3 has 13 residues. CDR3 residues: CSVEEQQPYEQYF. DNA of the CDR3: TGCAGCGTTGAAGAACAACAGCCCTACGAGCAGTACTTC.

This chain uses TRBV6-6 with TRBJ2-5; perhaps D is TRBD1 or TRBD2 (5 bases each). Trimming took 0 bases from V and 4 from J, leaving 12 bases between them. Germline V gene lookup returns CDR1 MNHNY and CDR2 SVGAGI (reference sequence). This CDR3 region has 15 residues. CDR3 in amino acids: CASSYSWGRGETQYF. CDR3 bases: TGTGCCAGCAGTTACTCGTGGGGGAGAGGAGAGACCCAGTACTTC.

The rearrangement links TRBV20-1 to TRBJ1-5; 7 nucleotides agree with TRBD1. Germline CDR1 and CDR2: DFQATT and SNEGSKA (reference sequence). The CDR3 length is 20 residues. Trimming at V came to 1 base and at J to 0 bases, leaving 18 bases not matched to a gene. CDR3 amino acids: CSARGHDRDRGFYSNQPQHF. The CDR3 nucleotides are TGCAGTGCTAGAGGGCACGACCGGGACAGAGGGTTTTATAGCAATCAGCCCCAGCATTTT.

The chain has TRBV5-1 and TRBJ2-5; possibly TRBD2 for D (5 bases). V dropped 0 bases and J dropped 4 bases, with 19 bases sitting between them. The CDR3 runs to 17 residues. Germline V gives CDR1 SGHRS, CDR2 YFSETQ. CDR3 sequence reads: CASSLDSGLGGGETQYF. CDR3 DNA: TGCGCCAGCAGCTTGGATTCGGGTCTGGGTGGAGGAGAGACCCAGTACTTC.

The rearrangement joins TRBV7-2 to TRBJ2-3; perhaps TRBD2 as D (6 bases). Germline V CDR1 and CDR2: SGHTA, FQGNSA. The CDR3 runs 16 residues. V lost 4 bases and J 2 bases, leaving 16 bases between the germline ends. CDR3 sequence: CASSSTRGTNTDTQYF. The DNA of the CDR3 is TGTGCCAGCAGCTCCACCCGGGGGACGAACACAGATACGCAGTATTTT.

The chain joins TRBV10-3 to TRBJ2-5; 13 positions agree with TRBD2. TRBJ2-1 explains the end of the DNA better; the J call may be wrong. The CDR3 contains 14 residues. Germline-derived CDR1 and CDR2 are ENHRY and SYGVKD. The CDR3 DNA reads TGTGCCATCAGTGAAGGACTAGCGGGGGCTGAGCAGTTCTTC. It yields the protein CAISEGLAGAEQFF.

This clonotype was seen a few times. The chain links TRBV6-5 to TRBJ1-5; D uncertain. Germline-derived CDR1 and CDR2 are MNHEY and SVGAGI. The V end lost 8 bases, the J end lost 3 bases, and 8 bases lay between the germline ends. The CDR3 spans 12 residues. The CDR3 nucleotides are TGTGCCAGCGGGAGGATCAATCAGCCCCAGCATTTT. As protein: CASGRINQPQHF.

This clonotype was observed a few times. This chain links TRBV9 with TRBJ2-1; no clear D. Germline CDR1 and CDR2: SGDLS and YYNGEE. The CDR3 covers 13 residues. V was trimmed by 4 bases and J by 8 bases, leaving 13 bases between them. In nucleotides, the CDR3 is TGTGCCAGCAGCCTTGACTGGTGGGATGAGCAGTTCTTC. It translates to CASSLDWWDEQFF.

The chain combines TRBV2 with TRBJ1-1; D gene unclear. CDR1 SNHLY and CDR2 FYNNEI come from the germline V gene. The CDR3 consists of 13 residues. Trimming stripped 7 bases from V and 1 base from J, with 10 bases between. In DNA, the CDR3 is TGTGCCAGCACGGGGAATAGGAACACTGAAGCTTTCTTT. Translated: CASTGNRNTEAFF.

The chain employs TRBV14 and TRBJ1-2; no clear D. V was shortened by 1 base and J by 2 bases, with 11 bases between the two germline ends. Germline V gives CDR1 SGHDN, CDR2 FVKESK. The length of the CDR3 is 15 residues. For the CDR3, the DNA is TGTGCCAGCAGCCAAGGTTTTGGTATCAACTATGGCTACACCTTC. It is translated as CASSQGFGINYGYTF.

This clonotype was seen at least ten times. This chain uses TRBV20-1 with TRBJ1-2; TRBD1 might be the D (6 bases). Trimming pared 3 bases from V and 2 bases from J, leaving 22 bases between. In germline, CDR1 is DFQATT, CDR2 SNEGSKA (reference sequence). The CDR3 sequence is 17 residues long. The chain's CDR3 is CSARDTGARSSNYGYTF. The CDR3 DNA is TGCAGTGCTAGGGATACGGGGGCCCGGAGCTCCAACTATGGCTACACCTTC.

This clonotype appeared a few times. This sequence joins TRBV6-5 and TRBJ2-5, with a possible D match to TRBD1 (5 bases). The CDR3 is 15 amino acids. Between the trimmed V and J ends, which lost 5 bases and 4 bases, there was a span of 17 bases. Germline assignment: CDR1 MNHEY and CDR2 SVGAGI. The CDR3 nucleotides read TGTGCCAGCAGTCGCCTTGATGACAGACTAGAGACCCAGTACTTC. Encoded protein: CASSRLDDRLETQYF.